This TCR beta chain is from a study of blood T cell repertoires in COVID-19 (dated by TCRdb to 2020 to 2022). Looking at the study overall: Collaborator samples came from the United States, Italy and Spain and covered acute and convalescent phases of COVID-19. The sample metadata nearly always contained a de-identified subject ID, COVID-19 status, age in years and sex. The prospective study material was composed of cDNA or gDNA derived from T cells, B-cell-depleted T cells, or PBMCs. The dataset comprised deeply sampled blood TCRbeta repertoires from subjects exposed to, actively infected with, or recovered from COVID-19. Where available, HLA class I and class II types were obtained from metadata supplied by the sample provider rather than from assay-based typing. The samples were drawn from the first 160 participants of the ongoing ImmuneRACE study and from 1,254 subjects provided by 6 global collaborators. The repertoires were released in a freely available public database intended as a resource for research on the immune response to SARS-CoV-2.

TCRbeta CDR3 regions were amplified from genomic DNA by means of the immunoSEQ Assay, a bias-controlled multiplex PCR. The source study handled its data this way. Within the assay, amplification of reference gene primers was used to estimate how many nucleated cells each sample contained. Sequence reads were collapsed and filtered to measure the absolute abundance of every unique TCRbeta CDR3 rearrangement. Productive Simpson clonality was computed per sample as the square root of Simpson's diversity index over productive rearrangements. TCRdb limited this immuneACCESS table to in-frame rearrangements with V and J called. A share of clones is missing; checked studies link under half to unresolved V genes, and the rest is unexplained. D and trimming were read from the DNA, whereas the V and J calls and clone size are those reported in that table. The sample yields 120,000 to 150,000 clones; 75% to 90% were counted once. The ten largest make up 11% of the sample.

The germline ends are 10 bases apart after V is trimmed by 7 bases and J by 4 bases. The cysteine opens and the phenylalanine closes a CDR3 of 13 amino acids. Only the CDR3 part of the read is kept: 39 bases, read in frame from the first base. The collaborating institutions used their own protocols to collect whole blood in K2EDTA tubes. For TCRbeta analysis, collaborators shipped samples in one of three forms: frozen whole blood, isolated PBMCs, or DNA extracted from either of those sample types. In regard to this clone: What antigen it recognizes has not been identified. The record has no base qualities; no much larger clone is one base away.

Results the study describes overall, beyond this receptor: The quantity of clinical and demographic metadata differed by source and by participant and was supplied without curation.

The clonotype was recovered from a woman older than 75 with acute or convalescent COVID-19. The sample taken for sequencing was peripheral blood. Here the chain combines TRBV12-3 or TRBV12-4 and TRBJ2-2; the D gene cannot be resolved reliably. The base sequence is TGTGCCAGCAAATACAGAATCACCGGGGAGCTGTTTTTT. It translates as CASKYRITGELFF.